This TCR beta chain is drawn from a study of OX40 agonist ivuxolimab in advanced cancers. CDR1 and CDR2 from the germline V gene are MNHEY and SMNVEV (reference sequence). V dropped 2 bases and J dropped 3 bases, with 10 bases sitting between them. This CDR3 is built from 14 residues. The repertoire was sequenced with immunoSEQ multiplex PCR; TCRdb's copy has only in-frame clones and lacks some. This table has more than 60,000 clones, approximately 94% appearing once. This specimen consisted of CD4+ or CD8+ T cells sorted from blood, obtained in a trial of the OX40 agonist ivuxolimab. The V call is TRBV27, the J call TRBJ1-1; TRBD1 is a possible D gene (6 bases). This sequence originates from an adult with an advanced solid tumor such as melanoma, head and neck, liver or kidney cancer. CDR3 coding DNA: TGTGCCAGCAGTTTAAGGGGGGTTTACACTGAAGCTTTCTTT. Translation gives CASSLRGVYTEAFF.